The entry below describes one T cell receptor (beta chain). The time point here: peripheral blood 6 weeks after treatment start. CDR3 size: 14 residues. The ends lost 4 bases at V and 7 bases at J; junction bases unmatched: 4. The germline V gene has CDR1 SGHRS and CDR2 YFSETQ. The entry originates in a study of PD-L1 blockade in urothelial cancer. Profiling relied on immunoSEQ multiplex PCR, and the TCRdb table lists in-frame clones only, not all of them. The sample carries some 110,000 clones, more than 85% recorded once. The sequence was collected from a man between 60 and 75 years old with urothelial cancer. The starting material was PBMCs, obtained around atezolizumab (anti-PD-L1) treatment. V gene TRBV5-1 combines with J gene TRBJ2-7; 14 bases are a match to TRBD2. The CDR3: CASSPGLAGDEQYF. The CDR3 region has the DNA TGCGCCAGCAGCCCGGGACTAGCGGGGGATGAGCAGTACTTC.